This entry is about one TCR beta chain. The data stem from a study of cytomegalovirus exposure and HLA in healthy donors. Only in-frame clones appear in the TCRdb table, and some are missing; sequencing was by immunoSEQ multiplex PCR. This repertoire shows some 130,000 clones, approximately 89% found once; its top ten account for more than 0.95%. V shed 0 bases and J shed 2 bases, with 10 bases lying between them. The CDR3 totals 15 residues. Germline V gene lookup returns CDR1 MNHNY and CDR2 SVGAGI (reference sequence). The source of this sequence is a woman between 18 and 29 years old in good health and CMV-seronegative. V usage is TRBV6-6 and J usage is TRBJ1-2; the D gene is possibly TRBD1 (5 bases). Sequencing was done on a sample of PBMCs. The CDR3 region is CASSYSPDRNYGYTF. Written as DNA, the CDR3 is TGTGCCAGCAGTTACTCCCCAGACAGAAACTATGGCTACACCTTC.